This T cell receptor beta chain was captured by sequencing in a study of blood T cells in healthy people across ages. With a J-beta primer mix and a sample-barcoded 5' primer, a second PCR ran roughly 6 to 12 cycles. Each CDR3 protein gets one entry after TCRdb re-called the 5' RACE reads with MiXCR. The data show about a million distinct CDR3 sequences, around two fifths seen once. The germline V gene has CDR1 SGDLS and CDR2 YYNGEE. This CDR3 has 16 residues. With V trimmed by 2 bases and J by 2 bases, 4 bases remained unmatched. Sequencing used blood. The source is a young man in good health. The chain employs TRBV9 and TRBJ2-3, with 11 bases matching TRBD2. In DNA, the CDR3 is TGTGCCAGCAGCGTGGCTAGCGGGGGGACCACAGATACGCAGTATTTT. Amino acids: CASSVASGGTTDTQYF.